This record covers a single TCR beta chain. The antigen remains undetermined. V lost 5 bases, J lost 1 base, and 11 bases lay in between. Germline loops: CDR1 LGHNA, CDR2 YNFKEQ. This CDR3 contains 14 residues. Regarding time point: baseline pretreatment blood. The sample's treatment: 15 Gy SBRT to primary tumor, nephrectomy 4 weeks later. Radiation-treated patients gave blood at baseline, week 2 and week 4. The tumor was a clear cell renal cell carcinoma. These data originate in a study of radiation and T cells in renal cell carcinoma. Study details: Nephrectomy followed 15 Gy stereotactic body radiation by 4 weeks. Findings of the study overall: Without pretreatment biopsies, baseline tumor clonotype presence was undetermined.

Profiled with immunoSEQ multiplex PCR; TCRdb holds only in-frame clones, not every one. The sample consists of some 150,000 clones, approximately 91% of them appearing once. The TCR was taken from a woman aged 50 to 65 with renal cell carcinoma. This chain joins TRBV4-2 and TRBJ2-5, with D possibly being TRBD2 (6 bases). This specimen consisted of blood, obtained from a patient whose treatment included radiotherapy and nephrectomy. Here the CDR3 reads CASSLAGRQETQYF. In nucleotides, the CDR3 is TGTGCCAGCAGCTTGGCGGGGCGCCAAGAGACCCAGTACTTC.